These 13 T cell receptor beta chains were all obtained from the same sample, sequenced in a study of T cell responses to AZD1222 COVID-19 vaccine. The method was immunoSEQ multiplex PCR; TCRdb's version includes in-frame clones alone and lacks a portion of them. The sample has over 85,000 clones; 89% are singletons. The starting material was peripheral blood, obtained 28 days after the second AZD1222 dose. These receptors were obtained from an adult who received the AZD1222 COVID-19 vaccine.

The genes are TRBV6-7 and TRBJ2-7; D is possibly TRBD2 (5 bases). TRBV6-7 is treated as an ORF (open reading frame) with a function not yet certain. The CDR3 extends over 18 amino acids. Trimming removed 1 base at V and 3 bases at J, with 22 bases between. The CDR3 sequence: CASSYCPKVPKRVYEQYF. DNA for the CDR3: TGTGCCAGCAGTTACTGCCCCAAGGTACCCAAGAGGGTCTACGAGCAGTACTTC.

This sequence joins TRBV9 and TRBJ2-2; unclear D gene. The CDR3 sequence is 12 residues long. CDR1 and CDR2 from the germline V gene are SGDLS and YYNGEE. V dropped 4 bases and J dropped 6 bases, with 7 bases sitting between them. Here the CDR3 reads CASSTVSGELFF. CDR3 bases: TGTGCCAGCAGCACAGTTTCCGGGGAGCTGTTTTTT.

This chain links TRBV2 with TRBJ1-5; 9 positions match TRBD1. V was clipped by 6 bases and J by 7 bases; unmatched bases: 10. Germline assignment: CDR1 SNHLY and CDR2 FYNNEI. This CDR3 contains 15 residues. The CDR3 bases are TGTGCCAGCAGCGTACCGGGACAGGGTCAGCAGCCCCAGCATTTT. The encoded protein is CASSVPGQGQQPQHF.

The chain recombines TRBV7-2 with TRBJ2-5, with 9 bases fitting TRBD2. The CDR3 has 15 amino acids. CDR1 and CDR2 from the germline V gene are SGHTA and FQGNSA. Germline trimming cut 2 bases from V and 2 bases from J; bases unmatched to any gene: 3. CDR3 DNA sequence: TGTGCCAGCAGCTTAAAGCGGGGGGCACAAGAGACCCAGTACTTC. This encodes CASSLKRGAQETQYF.

The J gene is TRBJ2-7, the V gene TRBV28; TRBD1 agrees at 7 bases. V lost 5 bases and J lost 3; bases outside the gene matches: 1. CDR3 length equals 12 residues. The germline V gene has CDR1 MDHEN and CDR2 SYDVKM. CDR3: CASSRQGYEQYF. The CDR3 DNA sequence: TGTGCCAGCAGTCGACAGGGCTACGAGCAGTACTTC. The complete variable domain, with remaining parts taken from reference TRBV28 and TRBJ2-7, reads DVKVTQSSRYLVKRTGEKVFLECVQDMDHENMFWYRQDPGLGLRLIYFSYDVKMKEKGDIPEGYSVSREKKERFSLILESASTNQTSMYLCASSRQGYEQYFGPGTRLTVT.

This sequence joins TRBV6-6 and TRBJ2-1; 13 nucleotides agree with TRBD2. This CDR3 comprises 20 residues. The V segment lost 6 bases and the J segment 1 base; nucleotides outside the gene matches: 15. Germline V gene lookup returns CDR1 MNHNY and CDR2 SVGAGI (reference sequence). The DNA for the CDR3 is TGTGCCAGCAGCTCCCCATCCGGGACTAGCGGGGTCCCGTCCTACAATGAGCAGTTCTTC. Encoded protein: CASSSPSGTSGVPSYNEQFF.

This clone was counted only a few times. This chain uses TRBV6-1 with TRBJ1-1, with D possibly being TRBD1 (6 bases). The CDR3 runs 15 residues. Germline V lookup: CDR1 MNHNS, CDR2 SASEGT. The ends were cut back, 0 bases at V and 0 bases at J, with 8 bases in the middle. The CDR3 loop reads CASSEATGLNTEAFF. The CDR3 bases are TGTGCCAGCAGTGAAGCTACAGGGTTGAACACTGAAGCTTTCTTT.

The chain couples TRBV18 to TRBJ1-1; D not resolved. The CDR3 runs 14 residues. With 3 bases removed from V and 1 base from J, the gap between germline ends came to 9 bases. Germline assignment: CDR1 KGHSH and CDR2 LQKENI. CDR3 sequence: CASSPLDGNTEAFF. The CDR3 region has the DNA TGTGCCAGCTCACCGCTGGACGGGAACACTGAAGCTTTCTTT.

The chain couples TRBV6-1 to TRBJ1-4; 10 nucleotides agree with TRBD1. Germline V CDR1 and CDR2: MNHNS, SASEGT. Trimming removed 0 bases from V and 11 bases from J; junction bases left unmatched: 12. The CDR3 has 17 residues. CDR3 bases: TGTGCCAGCAGTGAAGCTGCCGGTCCGGGACAGGGGAATAAACTGTTTTTT. It codes for CASSEAAGPGQGNKLFF.

The chain joins TRBV18 to TRBJ2-5, with D maybe TRBD2 (6 bases). CDR1 is KGHSH and CDR2 is LQKENI in the germline V gene. Trimming shortened V by 4 bases and J by 1 base, and 22 bases separated the two germline ends. The CDR3 covers 18 residues. The CDR3 loop reads CASSLTGGGTERQETQYF. CDR3 in DNA: TGTGCCAGCTCACTTACCGGAGGCGGGACCGAACGCCAAGAGACCCAGTACTTC.

The CDR3 sequence is CASSLGHPGEYEKLFF. As DNA, the CDR3 is TGCGCCAGCAGCTTAGGTCACCCCGGGGAATATGAAAAACTGTTTTTT. The chain couples TRBV5-1 to TRBJ1-4; the D is unclear. This CDR3 spans 16 amino acids. Germline V gene sequence: CDR1 SGHRS, CDR2 YFSETQ. V was clipped by 2 bases and J by 6 bases, with 17 bases between them.

J is TRBJ2-5 and V is TRBV27; the match to TRBD1 covers 10 bases. The germline gives CDR1 MNHEY, CDR2 SMNVEV (reference sequence). There are 16 residues in the CDR3. The J segment lost 6 bases and the V segment lost 5 bases, leaving 12 bases of the junction unmatched. The CDR3 reads CASSGGQGQNWKTQYF. DNA of the CDR3: TGTGCCAGCAGTGGGGGACAGGGGCAGAATTGGAAGACCCAGTACTTC.

The chain combines TRBV7-2 with TRBJ2-7; a possible D gene is TRBD1 (6 bases). CDR1 is SGHTA, CDR2 FQGNSA, per germline. CDR3 length: 14 residues. Trimming stripped 0 bases from V and 2 bases from J, with 8 bases between. DNA for the CDR3: TGTGCCAGCAGCTTAGCTTCAGGGGCCTACGAGCAGTACTTC. This gives the protein CASSLASGAYEQYF.